A single sample is the source of the 5 T cell receptor beta chains below, sequenced in a study of T-cell memory formation after mild COVID-19. One entry per CDR3 protein, called by TCRdb with MiXCR from the 5' RACE reads. The sample has 560,000 or so distinct CDR3 sequences; roughly 17% are singletons. The sample was PBMCs or a T cell subset sorted from them (not recorded which). Receptors were obtained from an adult woman who had mild COVID-19 (a few samples of this study predate the infection). Cell type and time point are not known.

A few counts support this clonotype. The CDR3 region is CASSPSVLGTEAFF. The CDR3 DNA is TGTGCCAGCAGCCCATCGGTTTTGGGCACTGAAGCTTTCTTT. The gene calls are TRBV5-4 and TRBJ1-1, with D uncertain. Trimming removed 4 bases from V and 4 bases from J, with 14 bases in between. Germline CDR1 reads SGHNT; CDR2 reads YYREEE (reference sequence). This CDR3 has 14 amino acids.

This clonotype has more than one count but fewer than ten. The chain combines TRBV24-1 with TRBJ1-1, with 7 positions matching TRBD1. The ends lost 7 bases at V and 3 bases at J; junction bases unmatched: 7. Germline V CDR1 and CDR2: KGHDR, SFDVKD. The length of the CDR3 is 14 residues. The CDR3 coding sequence is TGTGCCACCAGGGAGGGGGCCGGACACACTGAAGCTTTCTTT. Translation gives CATREGAGHTEAFF.

This clonotype was detected only a few times. The chain has TRBV27 and TRBJ1-5; D is unclear. V dropped 4 bases and J dropped 0 bases, with 7 bases sitting between them. The CDR3 has 14 residues. CDR1 MNHEY and CDR2 SMNVEV come from the germline V gene (reference sequence). CDR3 sequence reads: CASSSLSSNQPQHF. CDR3 nucleotides: TGTGCCAGCAGTTCCCTCAGTAGCAATCAGCCCCAGCATTTT.

This clonotype was counted between two and nine times. The rearrangement joins TRBV29-1 to TRBJ2-1; 10 nucleotides line up with TRBD2. There are 16 residues in the CDR3. V shed 4 bases and J 4 bases; nucleotides not matched to a gene: 10. CDR1 is SQVTM, CDR2 ANQGSEA, per germline. DNA of the CDR3: TGCAGCGTTGGGACTAGCGGAGGGAGGGTATACAATGAGCAGTTCTTC. Translating gives CSVGTSGGRVYNEQFF.

This clonotype was counted a few times. The chain recombines TRBV5-1 with TRBJ2-3; weak D call: TRBD2 (6 bases). This CDR3 has 15 amino acids. Trimming stripped 3 bases from V and 0 bases from J, with 11 bases between. Germline values: CDR1 SGHRS, CDR2 YFSETQ. CDR3 nucleotides: TGCGCCAGCAGCTACCGGGACTTCAGCACAGATACGCAGTATTTT. Its protein is CASSYRDFSTDTQYF. The full variable domain, rest sourced from reference TRBV5-1 and TRBJ2-3, is KAGVTQTPRYLIKTRGQQVTLSCSPISGHRSVSWYQQTPGQGLQFLFEYFSETQRNKGNFPGRFSGRQFSNSRSEMNVSTLELGDSALYLCASSYRDFSTDTQYFGPGTRLTVL.